The clone carrying this TCR beta chain was picked up many times. The sample belongs to a study of response to subunit inactivated influenza vaccine. Trimming cost V 3 bases and J 3 bases, with 12 bases left between them. The CDR3 has 15 amino acids. CDR1 and CDR2 from the germline V gene are KGHSH and LQKENI. TCRdb recomputed calls from the RT-PCR reads with MiXCR, one row per CDR3 protein. The sample lists approximately 480,000 distinct CDR3 sequences, roughly 11% occurring once. The TCR was taken from a man aged 50-60 years who received an inactivated influenza vaccine. The starting material was PBMCs from blood, obtained around seven weeks after vaccination. V usage is TRBV18 and J usage is TRBJ2-1, with D possibly matching TRBD2 (5 bases). CDR3 sequence: CASSPLTGFYNEQFF. The CDR3 DNA reads as TGTGCCAGCTCACCGTTGACGGGATTCTACAATGAGCAGTTCTTC.